This TCR beta chain is from a study of CD8 T cells in Susac syndrome (dated by TCRdb to the late 2010s). Notes on the research overall: Whether CD8+ T cell activation and differentiation in Susac syndrome was antigen driven was tested using repertoire sequencing. The full study reports these points: The number of individuals in the TCR sequencing and HLA analysis was acknowledged as relatively small.

The CDR3 numbers 13 residues from cysteine through phenylalanine. Only the CDR3 DNA stays, 39 bases, in frame from base 1. After removal of 7 bases from V and 1 base from J, the junction retains 1 base not matched to a gene. CDR1 SQVTM and CDR2 ANQGSEA were looked up in the germline V gene. RNA was extracted with the RNeasy kit and 0.5 to 1 ug was reverse transcribed using random hexamers. TCR beta CDR3 regions were amplified with the immunoSEQ multiplex PCR assay covering 54 Vbeta and 13 Jbeta segments. PCR amplification bias was corrected using a synthetic template baseline for primer optimization and computational correction. The paper's data handling went like this. Reads were annotated to V, D and J genes per IMGT and analyzed with immunoSEQ Analyzer, keeping only productive sequences. To calculate clonality, Shannon entropy was normalized by log2 of the number of productive unique sequences and then subtracted from one. For each patient and control, public and private clones were evaluated among the 100 most prevalent clones. A clone was defined as Susac-specific if it was absent from the healthy and MS cohorts, from about 1,100 published viral clones and from other ImmuneACCESS disease sequences. TCRdb reran the public reads through fastp at Q25 and MiXCR, keeping productive beta chains. Rows with one shared CDR3 protein collapse into an entry with the most common genes and DNA. These V and J calls rely on TCRdb rather than the paper's analysis. Counted in this sample were about 200,000 distinct CDR3 sequences; about 94% of them appeared once. Approximately 0.1% of the sample belongs to the ten largest clones.

On this clonotype: Its antigen is still unknown. One base away there is no much larger clone; base qualities are not given.

Peripheral blood CD8+ and CD4+ T cells from healthy donors, Susac syndrome patients and multiple sclerosis patients were profiled using high-throughput TCR beta sequencing. The multiple sclerosis controls were treatment-naive patients whose relapsing-remitting disease, either stable or active, fulfilled the revised McDonald criteria. CD8+ TEMRA cells were enriched by FACS, while bulk CD8+ and CD4+ T cells were purified by magnetic negative isolation. Blood was collected in EDTA tubes and processed within 24 hours, with PBMCs isolated through density gradient centrifugation. PBMCs destined for TCR sequencing were cryopreserved in liquid nitrogen and later thawed in a 37 °C water bath. Purity of sorted or isolated CD4+, CD8+ and CD8+ TEMRA cells was at least 90%.

The chain is made from TRBV29-1 and TRBJ1-1; 12 bases in the middle match TRBD1. The receptor's source is a human donor with multiple sclerosis. The source material was CD4+ T cells from PBMCs. The nucleotide sequence is TGCAGCGCGGGACAGGGGGCGAACACTGAAGCTTTCTTT. It translates to CSAGQGANTEAFF.